This is a list of T cell receptor beta chains from one sample in a study of T cell repertoires and HLA-DP antigens. Assay used: immunoSEQ multiplex PCR; TCRdb lists only in-frame clones, some missing. The sample lists approximately 90,000 clones; 86% were seen once. These receptors are not linked to any known antigen. Sequenced sample: CD4+ T cells from PBMCs. The receptors stem from a man in his fifties or sixties in good health and CMV-seronegative. CDR3s include the opening cysteine and the closing phenylalanine or tryptophan. Fields, in order: D gene, J gene, clone size, V gene, CDR3 DNA, CDR3 protein. The D gene is left open where the match is weak. Clone size is not always given. Where it is, it says once, few, many or a class for expanded clones.

TRBD1,TRBJ2-5,-,TRBV28,TGTGCCAGCAGTGACCTGGGACAGGGGGTGAGGGAGACCCAGTACTTC,CASSDLGQGVRETQYF
TRBD1,TRBJ1-2,-,TRBV6-5,TGTGCCAGCAGTGGGGACAGGAGTGGCTATGGCTACACCTTC,CASSGDRSGYGYTF
-,TRBJ2-5,-,TRBV7-9,TGTGCCAGCAGCTTAAGGACAGCCCAAGAGACCCAGTACTTC,CASSLRTAQETQYF
TRBD2,TRBJ2-7,few,TRBV7-2,TGTGCCAGCAGCGAGAGCGGGGGGGCATACGAGCAGTACTTC,CASSESGGAYEQYF
TRBD1,TRBJ1-4,-,TRBV2,TGTGCCACAATGGACAGGGGGAATGAAAAACTGTTTTTT,CATMDRGNEKLFF
-,TRBJ1-1,-,TRBV7-9,TGTGCCAGCAGCTACTCTGGTTCTGAAGCTTTCTTT,CASSYSGSEAFF
-,TRBJ2-5,few,TRBV5-5,TGTGCCAGCAGCCCGCGGCAGGGGCAAATGGAGACCCAGTACTTC,CASSPRQGQMETQYF
TRBD2,TRBJ2-2,-,TRBV11-3,TGTGCCAGCAGCTTAGCCTTAGCGGGACTCAACACCGGGGAGCTGTTTTTT,CASSLALAGLNTGELFF
-,TRBJ2-2,-,TRBV28,TGTGCCAGCAGTTTAACGGTTGGGGAGCTGTTTTTT,CASSLTVGELFF
-,TRBJ2-3,-,TRBV6-1,TGTGCCAGCAAGGGGATCACAGATACGCAGTATTTT,CASKGITDTQYF
TRBD1,TRBJ2-2,-,TRBV6-6,TGTGCCAGCAGTTACCGGGACAGGGGTGGCACCGGGGAGCTGTTTTTT,CASSYRDRGGTGELFF
TRBD2,TRBJ2-1,-,TRBV5-5,TGTGCCAGCAGCCGCTTAGCGGGAGGCGAGCGGGGTGAGCAGTTCTTC,CASSRLAGGERGEQFF